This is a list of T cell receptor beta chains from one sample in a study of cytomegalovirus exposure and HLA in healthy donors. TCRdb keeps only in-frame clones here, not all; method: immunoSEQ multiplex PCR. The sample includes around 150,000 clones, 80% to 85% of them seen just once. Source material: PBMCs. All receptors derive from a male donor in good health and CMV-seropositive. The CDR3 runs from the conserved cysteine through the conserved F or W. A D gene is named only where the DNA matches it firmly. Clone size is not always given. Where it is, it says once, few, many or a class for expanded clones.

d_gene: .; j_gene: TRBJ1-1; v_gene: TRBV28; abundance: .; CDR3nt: TGTGCCAGCATCCGAGATCTCATGAACACTGAAGCTTTCTTT; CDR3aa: CASIRDLMNTEAFF
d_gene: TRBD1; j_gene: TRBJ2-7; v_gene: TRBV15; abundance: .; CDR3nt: TGTGCCACCAGCAGGAGGATTATTCTGACAGGGGGCGTCTACGAGCAGTACTTC; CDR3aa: CATSRRIILTGGVYEQYF
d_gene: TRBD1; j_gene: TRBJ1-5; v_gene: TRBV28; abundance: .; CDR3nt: TGTGCCACGGGACAGGTAAATCAGCCCCAGCATTTT; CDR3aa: CATGQVNQPQHF
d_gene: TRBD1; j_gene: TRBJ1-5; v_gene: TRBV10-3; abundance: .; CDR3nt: TGTGCCATCAGTGACGGACAGGGTCATAATCAGCCCCAGCATTTT; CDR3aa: CAISDGQGHNQPQHF
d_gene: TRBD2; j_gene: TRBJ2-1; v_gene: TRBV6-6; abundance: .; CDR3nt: TGTGCCAGCACCTTTAGCGGGGGCCCCTACAATGAGCAGTTCTTC; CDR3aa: CASTFSGGPYNEQFF
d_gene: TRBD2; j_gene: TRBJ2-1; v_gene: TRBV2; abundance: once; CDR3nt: TGTGCCAGCAGGGTCGGGACTATCTACAATGAGCAGTTCTTC; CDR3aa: CASRVGTIYNEQFF
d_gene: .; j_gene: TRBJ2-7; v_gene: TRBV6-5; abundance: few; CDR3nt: TGTGCCACCAGTACAGGACGAGGCTACGAGCAGTACTTC; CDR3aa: CATSTGRGYEQYF
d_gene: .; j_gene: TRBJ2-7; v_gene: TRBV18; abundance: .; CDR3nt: TGTGCCAGCTCACCACCGGACTACTACGAGCAGTACTTC; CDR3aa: CASSPPDYYEQYF
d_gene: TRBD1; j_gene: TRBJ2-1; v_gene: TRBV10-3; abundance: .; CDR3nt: TGTGCCATCCTAATACTGGACAGGGTACGAAATGAGCAGTTCTTC; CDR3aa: CAILILDRVRNEQFF
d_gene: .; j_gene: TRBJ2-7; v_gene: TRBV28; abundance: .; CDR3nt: TGTGCCAGCAGCCCAGATGTGGGACACCACTACGAGCAGTACTTC; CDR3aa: CASSPDVGHHYEQYF
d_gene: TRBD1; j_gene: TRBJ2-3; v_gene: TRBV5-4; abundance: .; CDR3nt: TGTGCCAGCAGCTTCGCAGGGGGCGCAGATACGCAGTATTTT; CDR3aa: CASSFAGGADTQYF
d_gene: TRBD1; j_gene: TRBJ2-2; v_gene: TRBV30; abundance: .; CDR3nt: TGTGCCTGGAGGACGGGACAGGGCCACACCGGGGAGCTGTTTTTT; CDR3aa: CAWRTGQGHTGELFF
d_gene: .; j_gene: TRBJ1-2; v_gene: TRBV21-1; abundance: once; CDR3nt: TGTGCCAGCAGCAAAGCAAGGGACAGGGCTAACTATGGCTACACCTTC; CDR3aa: CASSKARDRANYGYTF
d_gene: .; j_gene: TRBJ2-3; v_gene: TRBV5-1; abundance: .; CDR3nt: TGCGCCAGCAGCTTGCCGGGGTGGGCAGATACGCAGTATTTT; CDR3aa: CASSLPGWADTQYF
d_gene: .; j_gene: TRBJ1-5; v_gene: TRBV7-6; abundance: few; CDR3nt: TGTGCCAGCAGTCCGGACAATAGCAATCAGCCCCAGCATTTT; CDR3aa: CASSPDNSNQPQHF
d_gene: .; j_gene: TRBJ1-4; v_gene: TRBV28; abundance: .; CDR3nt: TGTGCCAGCAGGATCCCCGACAGGAATGAAAAACTGTTTTTT; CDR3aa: CASRIPDRNEKLFF
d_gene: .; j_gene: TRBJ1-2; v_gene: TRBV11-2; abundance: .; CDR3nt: TGTGCCAGCAGCTTAGGTGGGACAACTAACTATGGCTACACCTTC; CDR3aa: CASSLGGTTNYGYTF
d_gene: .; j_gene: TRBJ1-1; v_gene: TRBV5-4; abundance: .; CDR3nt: TGTGCCAGCAGCTTGGCGGCGGGGAGAGAAGCTTTCTTT; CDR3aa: CASSLAAGREAFF
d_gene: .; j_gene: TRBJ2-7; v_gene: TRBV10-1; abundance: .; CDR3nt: TGCGCCAGCAGCAAATCCAGGGGCTCCTACGAGCAGTACTTC; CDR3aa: CASSKSRGSYEQYF
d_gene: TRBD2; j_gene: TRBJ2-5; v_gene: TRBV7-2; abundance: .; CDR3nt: TGTGCCAGCACCCTTCGGGAGGGGGGGCAGACCCAGTACTTC; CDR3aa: CASTLREGGQTQYF
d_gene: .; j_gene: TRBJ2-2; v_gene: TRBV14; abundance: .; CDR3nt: TGTGCCAGCAGCCAATGGGGCAGGGCGAACACCGGGGAGCTGTTTTTT; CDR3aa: CASSQWGRANTGELFF
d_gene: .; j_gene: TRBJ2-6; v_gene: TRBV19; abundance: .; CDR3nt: TGTGCCAGTAGTATAGGCAGCTCTGGGGCCAACGTCCTGACTTTC; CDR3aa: CASSIGSSGANVLTF
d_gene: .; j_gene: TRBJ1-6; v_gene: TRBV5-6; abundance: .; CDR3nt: TGTGCCAGCAGCTTGTTGGGGGGGGCTTGGGATAATTCACCCCTCCACTTT; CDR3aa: CASSLLGGAWDNSPLHF
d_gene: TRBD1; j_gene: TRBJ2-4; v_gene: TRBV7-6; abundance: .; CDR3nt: TGTGCCAGCAGCCCCGGGGACAGAATAGCCAAAAACAGTCAGTACTTC; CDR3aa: CASSPGDRIAKNSQYF
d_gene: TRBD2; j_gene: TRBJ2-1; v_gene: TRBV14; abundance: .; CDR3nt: TGTGCCAGCACCGGAACGGGGGGGCTGAATGAGCAGTTCTTC; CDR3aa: CASTGTGGLNEQFF
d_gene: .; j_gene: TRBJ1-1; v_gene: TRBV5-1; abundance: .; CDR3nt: TGCGCCAGCAGCGTGCAAGGGGTTCCTGAAGCTTTCTTT; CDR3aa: CASSVQGVPEAFF
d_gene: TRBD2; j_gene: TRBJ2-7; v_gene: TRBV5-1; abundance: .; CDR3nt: TGCGCCAGCAGCTTGGCTAGCGGATCTTACTACGAGCAGTACTTC; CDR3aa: CASSLASGSYYEQYF
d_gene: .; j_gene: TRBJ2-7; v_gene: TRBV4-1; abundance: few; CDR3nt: TGCGCCAGCAGCCAAGCTCGACAGTCCGGCGAGCAGTACTTC; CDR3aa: CASSQARQSGEQYF
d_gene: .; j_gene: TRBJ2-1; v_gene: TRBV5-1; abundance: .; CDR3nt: TGCGCCAGCAGTCGGGCGGGGAGGAGAAATGAGCAGTTCTTC; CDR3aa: CASSRAGRRNEQFF
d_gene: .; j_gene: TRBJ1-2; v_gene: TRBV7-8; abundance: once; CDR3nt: TGTGCCAGCAGCATAGGCCCCGGGACTAACTATGGCTACACCTTC; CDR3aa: CASSIGPGTNYGYTF
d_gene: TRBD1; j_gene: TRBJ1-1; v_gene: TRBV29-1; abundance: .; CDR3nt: TGCAGCGTTGAAGAGCCCTTACGGGACAGCAAAGAAGCTTTCTTT; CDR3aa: CSVEEPLRDSKEAFF
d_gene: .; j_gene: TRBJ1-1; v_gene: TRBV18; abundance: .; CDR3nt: TGTGCCAGCTCACCGGACAGAACAGAAGCTTTCTTT; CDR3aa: CASSPDRTEAFF
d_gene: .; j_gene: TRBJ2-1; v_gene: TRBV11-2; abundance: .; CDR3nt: TGTGCCAGCAGCTTATCCAACTCCTACAATGAGCAGTTCTTC; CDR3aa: CASSLSNSYNEQFF
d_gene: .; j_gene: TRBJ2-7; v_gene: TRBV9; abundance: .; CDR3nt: TGTGCCAGCAGCGTACGGGATGAGAGCTCCTACGAGCAGTACTTC; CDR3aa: CASSVRDESSYEQYF
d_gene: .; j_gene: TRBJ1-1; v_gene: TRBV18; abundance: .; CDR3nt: TGTGCCAGCTCGCAGGAAATTGAAGCTTTCTTT; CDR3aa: CASSQEIEAFF
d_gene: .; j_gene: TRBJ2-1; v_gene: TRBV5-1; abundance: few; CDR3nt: TGCGCCAGCAGCCTGGGGACTCCTGGCGATGAGCAGTTCTTC; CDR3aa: CASSLGTPGDEQFF
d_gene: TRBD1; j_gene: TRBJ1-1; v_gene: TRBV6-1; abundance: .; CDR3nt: TGTGCCAGCACCTACGAGGCAGGGGGCTCTGAAGCTTTCTTT; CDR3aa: CASTYEAGGSEAFF
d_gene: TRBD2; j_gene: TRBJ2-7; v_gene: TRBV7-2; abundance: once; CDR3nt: TGTGCCAGCAGCTTACAAGCGGGAGGGCCGGGCGAGCAGTACTTC; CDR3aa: CASSLQAGGPGEQYF
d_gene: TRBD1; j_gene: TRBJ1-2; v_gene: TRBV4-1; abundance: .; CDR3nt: TGCGCCAGCAGGGCTGGGCCGGGACAGAATAACTATGGCTACACCTTC; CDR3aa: CASRAGPGQNNYGYTF
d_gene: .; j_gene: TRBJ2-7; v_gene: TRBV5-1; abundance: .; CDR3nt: TGCGCCAGCAGGAGGAACGGGGATGGCTACGAGCAGTACTTC; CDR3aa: CASRRNGDGYEQYF
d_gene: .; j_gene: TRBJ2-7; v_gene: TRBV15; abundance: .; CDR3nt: TGTGCCACTACAGCTGGGCAGCTAAACTACGAGCAGTACTTC; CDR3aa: CATTAGQLNYEQYF